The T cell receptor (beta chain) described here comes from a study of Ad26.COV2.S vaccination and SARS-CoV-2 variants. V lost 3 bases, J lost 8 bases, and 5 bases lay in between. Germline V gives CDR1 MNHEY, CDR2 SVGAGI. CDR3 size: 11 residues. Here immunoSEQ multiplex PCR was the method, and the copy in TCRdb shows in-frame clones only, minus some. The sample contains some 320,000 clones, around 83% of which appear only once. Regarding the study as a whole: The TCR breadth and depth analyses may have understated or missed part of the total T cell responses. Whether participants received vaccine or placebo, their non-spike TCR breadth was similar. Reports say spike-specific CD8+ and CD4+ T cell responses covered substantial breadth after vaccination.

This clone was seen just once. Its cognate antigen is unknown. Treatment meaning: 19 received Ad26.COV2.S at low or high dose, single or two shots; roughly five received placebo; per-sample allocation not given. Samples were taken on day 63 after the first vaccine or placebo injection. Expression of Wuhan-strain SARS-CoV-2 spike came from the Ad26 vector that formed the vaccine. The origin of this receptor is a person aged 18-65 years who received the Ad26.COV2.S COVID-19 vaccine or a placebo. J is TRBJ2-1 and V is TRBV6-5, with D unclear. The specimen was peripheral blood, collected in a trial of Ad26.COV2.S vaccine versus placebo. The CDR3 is CASSYFDEQFF. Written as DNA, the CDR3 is TGTGCCAGCAGTTATTTTGATGAGCAGTTCTTC.